This is a list of T cell receptor beta chains from one sample in a study of beta chain features in type 1 diabetes. Here immunoSEQ multiplex PCR was the method, and the copy in TCRdb shows in-frame clones only, minus some. The sample holds more than 250,000 clones, around an eighth seen once. Source material: naive CD4+ T cells from blood. Receptor source: a man younger than 40 with type 1 diabetes. CDR3s include the opening cysteine and the closing phenylalanine or tryptophan. Each record gives: clone size, D gene, V gene, J gene, CDR3 DNA, CDR3 protein. D genes are given only for firm matches. Some rows have no size entry. The others give once, few or many, or a class for an expanded clone.

abundance: few
d_gene: TRBD1
v_gene: TRBV9
j_gene: TRBJ2-5
CDR3nt: TGTGCCAGCAGCCCCGGGACAGGACAAGAGACCCAGTACTTC
CDR3aa: CASSPGTGQETQYF

abundance: few
d_gene: TRBD1
v_gene: TRBV5-4
j_gene: TRBJ2-1
CDR3nt: TGTGCCAGCAGTTCCCTGAGGGGGCAATACAATGAGCAGTTCTTC
CDR3aa: CASSSLRGQYNEQFF

abundance: few
d_gene: NA
v_gene: TRBV28
j_gene: TRBJ1-4
CDR3nt: TGTGCCAGCAGTTTATCTCAGGGTGGTCGCGAAAAACTGTTTTTT
CDR3aa: CASSLSQGGREKLFF

abundance: NA
d_gene: NA
v_gene: TRBV7-8
j_gene: TRBJ2-7
CDR3nt: TGTGCCAGCAGCTCAAGACAGGACTACGAGCAGTACTTC
CDR3aa: CASSSRQDYEQYF

abundance: few
d_gene: NA
v_gene: TRBV19
j_gene: TRBJ2-2
CDR3nt: TGTGCCAGTAGGGCCCCCTGGGGGGAGCTGTTTTTT
CDR3aa: CASRAPWGELFF

abundance: NA
d_gene: TRBD1
v_gene: TRBV19
j_gene: TRBJ1-2
CDR3nt: TGTGCCAGTAGTCCCGACAGGGCTGGCGGCTACACCTTC
CDR3aa: CASSPDRAGGYTF

abundance: NA
d_gene: TRBD1
v_gene: TRBV2
j_gene: TRBJ1-4
CDR3nt: TGTGCCAGCAGTCCGCTGACAGGGGAGGATGAAAAACTGTTTTTT
CDR3aa: CASSPLTGEDEKLFF

abundance: few
d_gene: NA
v_gene: TRBV9
j_gene: TRBJ1-1
CDR3nt: TGTGCCAGCAGCATTCGACAGGCTAGCACTGAAGCTTTCTTT
CDR3aa: CASSIRQASTEAFF

abundance: few
d_gene: NA
v_gene: TRBV9
j_gene: TRBJ2-1
CDR3nt: TGTGCCAGCTCCGTGTACGCCGAGACTTACAATGAGCAGTTCTTC
CDR3aa: CASSVYAETYNEQFF

abundance: NA
d_gene: TRBD1
v_gene: TRBV2
j_gene: TRBJ1-1
CDR3nt: TGTGCCAGCATTGCGACAGGGAGGAGTACTGAAGCTTTCTTT
CDR3aa: CASIATGRSTEAFF

abundance: once
d_gene: TRBD1
v_gene: TRBV6-1
j_gene: TRBJ1-2
CDR3nt: TGTGCCAGCAGTGAAGGACCACAGGGGTATAACTATGGCTACACCTTC
CDR3aa: CASSEGPQGYNYGYTF

abundance: few
d_gene: TRBD1
v_gene: TRBV5-1
j_gene: TRBJ2-7
CDR3nt: TGCGCCAGCAGCCCTAACCTTCCGGGACAGGGACCCGAGCAGTACTTC
CDR3aa: CASSPNLPGQGPEQYF

abundance: NA
d_gene: TRBD1
v_gene: TRBV7-8
j_gene: TRBJ2-1
CDR3nt: TGTGCCAGCAGCTCAGCCGGGACAGTAAACAATGAGCAGTTCTTC
CDR3aa: CASSSAGTVNNEQFF

abundance: NA
d_gene: NA
v_gene: TRBV28
j_gene: TRBJ2-7
CDR3nt: TGTGCCAGCAGGCCCTGGCAGGGCGGTACGTACGAGCAGTACTTC
CDR3aa: CASRPWQGGTYEQYF

abundance: NA
d_gene: TRBD1
v_gene: TRBV6-6
j_gene: TRBJ2-3
CDR3nt: TGTGCCAGCAGGCCGGGACAGTTCACAGATACGCAGTATTTT
CDR3aa: CASRPGQFTDTQYF

abundance: NA
d_gene: TRBD1
v_gene: TRBV27
j_gene: TRBJ1-5
CDR3nt: TGTGCCAGTGGACAGGGAATTTATCAGCCCCAGCATTTT
CDR3aa: CASGQGIYQPQHF

abundance: NA
d_gene: TRBD2
v_gene: TRBV18
j_gene: TRBJ2-7
CDR3nt: TGTGCCAGCTCACCCACTAGCGGGACCTACGAGCAGTACTTC
CDR3aa: CASSPTSGTYEQYF

abundance: few
d_gene: NA
v_gene: TRBV7-9
j_gene: TRBJ2-1
CDR3nt: TGTGCCAGCAGCTCACAGGAACTCAACCGGTTCTTC
CDR3aa: CASSSQELNRFF

abundance: NA
d_gene: NA
v_gene: TRBV18
j_gene: TRBJ2-7
CDR3nt: TGTGCCAGCTCACCAAGCACAGGCTACCCCTACGAGCAGTACTTC
CDR3aa: CASSPSTGYPYEQYF

abundance: few
d_gene: TRBD1
v_gene: TRBV28
j_gene: TRBJ1-5
CDR3nt: TGTGCCAGCAGTTTTACGGACAGGATGGGTCAGCCCCAGCATTTT
CDR3aa: CASSFTDRMGQPQHF

abundance: NA
d_gene: TRBD1
v_gene: TRBV18
j_gene: TRBJ2-1
CDR3nt: TGTGCCAGCTCACGTATACAAGGGACAGGGAGCAATGAGCAGTTCTTC
CDR3aa: CASSRIQGTGSNEQFF

abundance: NA
d_gene: TRBD1
v_gene: TRBV6-5
j_gene: TRBJ2-1
CDR3nt: TGTGCCAGCAGTCCGAGGGACAGGGCTTCAAGTGAGCAGTTCTTC
CDR3aa: CASSPRDRASSEQFF

abundance: few
d_gene: NA
v_gene: TRBV7-9
j_gene: TRBJ2-7
CDR3nt: TGTGCCAGCAGCAAGAGGATGTTCTACGAGCAGTACTTC
CDR3aa: CASSKRMFYEQYF

abundance: few
d_gene: TRBD1
v_gene: TRBV5-4
j_gene: TRBJ2-2
CDR3nt: TGCGCCAGCAGCCCAGAGGGACAGACGAACACCGGGGAGCTGTTTTTT
CDR3aa: CASSPEGQTNTGELFF

abundance: few
d_gene: TRBD1
v_gene: TRBV28
j_gene: TRBJ2-3
CDR3nt: TGTGCCAGCAGTTCGGGACAGGGCCTCACAGATACGCAGTATTTT
CDR3aa: CASSSGQGLTDTQYF

abundance: few
d_gene: NA
v_gene: TRBV6-6
j_gene: TRBJ2-1
CDR3nt: TGTGCCAGCAGCAGTAGCGGTCTCTACAATGAGCAGTTCTTC
CDR3aa: CASSSSGLYNEQFF

abundance: NA
d_gene: TRBD2
v_gene: TRBV14
j_gene: TRBJ2-1
CDR3nt: TGTGCCAGCAGCCAAGCCGGACTAGCGCCGATCAATGAGCAGTTCTTC
CDR3aa: CASSQAGLAPINEQFF

abundance: NA
d_gene: TRBD2
v_gene: TRBV6-5
j_gene: TRBJ2-1
CDR3nt: TGTGCCAGCAGTCGAACTAGCGGGAGTGTCTATGAGCAGTTCTTC
CDR3aa: CASSRTSGSVYEQFF

abundance: few
d_gene: NA
v_gene: TRBV4-1
j_gene: TRBJ2-5
CDR3nt: TGCGCCAGCAGCCTAGGACCACTAGACGAGACCCAGTACTTC
CDR3aa: CASSLGPLDETQYF

abundance: NA
d_gene: TRBD2
v_gene: TRBV28
j_gene: TRBJ2-7
CDR3nt: TGTGCCAGCACCCACAAGCTGCGGGAGAAGAAATCCTACGAGCAGTACTTC
CDR3aa: CASTHKLREKKSYEQYF

abundance: NA
d_gene: NA
v_gene: TRBV28
j_gene: TRBJ1-1
CDR3nt: TGTGCCAGCGATCTCGGAGGGGTGGGCACTGAAGCTTTCTTT
CDR3aa: CASDLGGVGTEAFF

abundance: few
d_gene: NA
v_gene: TRBV7-9
j_gene: TRBJ2-5
CDR3nt: TGTGCCAGCAGCTCAGGGGCGACGGATTCAGAGACCCAGTACTTC
CDR3aa: CASSSGATDSETQYF

abundance: few
d_gene: NA
v_gene: TRBV5-1
j_gene: TRBJ2-5
CDR3nt: TGCGCCAGCAGCCCTCTGAGAGGGCGAGGTGAGACCCAGTACTTC
CDR3aa: CASSPLRGRGETQYF

abundance: NA
d_gene: TRBD2
v_gene: TRBV4-2
j_gene: TRBJ2-1
CDR3nt: TGTGCCAGCAGCCAGGCGGGAGGGTCGTACAATGAGCAGTTCTTC
CDR3aa: CASSQAGGSYNEQFF

abundance: few
d_gene: NA
v_gene: TRBV30
j_gene: TRBJ2-3
CDR3nt: TGTGCCTGGAGTCCCAAACTAGCAAGCACAGATACGCAGTATTTT
CDR3aa: CAWSPKLASTDTQYF

abundance: NA
d_gene: TRBD1
v_gene: TRBV2
j_gene: TRBJ1-2
CDR3nt: TGTGCCAGCAGTGGACAGGGTGGCGGCTACACCTTC
CDR3aa: CASSGQGGGYTF

abundance: NA
d_gene: TRBD2
v_gene: TRBV5-5
j_gene: TRBJ2-7
CDR3nt: TGTGCCAGCAGCTTGAGGTTAGCGGGAAGATCCTCCTACGAGCAGTACTTC
CDR3aa: CASSLRLAGRSSYEQYF

abundance: few
d_gene: TRBD2
v_gene: TRBV28
j_gene: TRBJ2-3
CDR3nt: TGTGCCAGCAGTTCGCTAGCGGGAGGCTCAGATACGCAGTATTTT
CDR3aa: CASSSLAGGSDTQYF

abundance: few
d_gene: TRBD2
v_gene: TRBV10-3
j_gene: TRBJ2-7
CDR3nt: TGTGCCATCAGTGAGTCGGGGGGGGGAACGTACTTC
CDR3aa: CAISESGGGTYF

abundance: few
d_gene: NA
v_gene: TRBV7-3
j_gene: TRBJ2-2
CDR3nt: TGTGCCAGCAGCTTCACATCTTCGAACACCGGGGAGCTGTTTTTT
CDR3aa: CASSFTSSNTGELFF

abundance: few
d_gene: NA
v_gene: TRBV7-9
j_gene: TRBJ2-5
CDR3nt: TGTGCCAGCAGCTTGATAACAGGGAGAGAGACCCAGTACTTC
CDR3aa: CASSLITGRETQYF

abundance: NA
d_gene: TRBD2
v_gene: TRBV5-1
j_gene: TRBJ2-3
CDR3nt: TGCGCCAGCAGCTTGTCTTTAGCGGGAACCGAAAATACGCAGTATTTT
CDR3aa: CASSLSLAGTENTQYF

abundance: NA
d_gene: NA
v_gene: TRBV2
j_gene: TRBJ2-7
CDR3nt: TGTGCCAGCAGTGGACAGTACGAGCAGTACTTC
CDR3aa: CASSGQYEQYF

abundance: few
d_gene: NA
v_gene: TRBV6-6
j_gene: TRBJ2-7
CDR3nt: TGTGCCAGCACATTACAGGGTTCGGGTGAGCAGTACTTC
CDR3aa: CASTLQGSGEQYF

abundance: few
d_gene: TRBD2
v_gene: TRBV9
j_gene: TRBJ2-2
CDR3nt: TGTGCCAGCAGCAAACAGACTAGCGGCGGGGAGCTGTTTTTT
CDR3aa: CASSKQTSGGELFF

abundance: NA
d_gene: NA
v_gene: TRBV30
j_gene: TRBJ1-2
CDR3nt: TGTGCCTGTCGGGGGGGTGCAGCAAGCAATGGCTACACCTTC
CDR3aa: CACRGGAASNGYTF

abundance: NA
d_gene: NA
v_gene: TRBV19
j_gene: TRBJ2-3
CDR3nt: TGTGCCAGTAGTATGCAGGGAACAGATACGCAGTATTTT
CDR3aa: CASSMQGTDTQYF

abundance: NA
d_gene: NA
v_gene: TRBV6-6
j_gene: TRBJ1-5
CDR3nt: TGTGCCAGCCATAAGGACAGCTACAATCAGCCCCAGCATTTT
CDR3aa: CASHKDSYNQPQHF

abundance: NA
d_gene: NA
v_gene: TRBV6-4
j_gene: TRBJ2-1
CDR3nt: TGTGCCAGCAGAGTGACTAGTGGAAACAATGAGCAGTTCTTC
CDR3aa: CASRVTSGNNEQFF

abundance: NA
d_gene: TRBD2
v_gene: TRBV28
j_gene: TRBJ2-5
CDR3nt: TGTGCCAGCAGTATCGCGACTAGCGGGTACCAAGAGACCCAGTACTTC
CDR3aa: CASSIATSGYQETQYF

abundance: NA
d_gene: NA
v_gene: TRBV4-1
j_gene: TRBJ2-3
CDR3nt: TGCGCCAGCAGCCTCCAGGGCACAGATACGCAGTATTTT
CDR3aa: CASSLQGTDTQYF

abundance: few
d_gene: NA
v_gene: TRBV7-2
j_gene: TRBJ2-1
CDR3nt: TGTGCCAGCAGCCCTAGTCACTCCGAGCAGTTCTTC
CDR3aa: CASSPSHSEQFF

abundance: NA
d_gene: NA
v_gene: TRBV18
j_gene: TRBJ1-1
CDR3nt: TGTGCCAGCTCACCAGGACAGAACACTGAAGCTTTCTTT
CDR3aa: CASSPGQNTEAFF

abundance: NA
d_gene: TRBD2
v_gene: TRBV14
j_gene: TRBJ2-1
CDR3nt: TGTGCCAGCAGCCCTGGACTAGCGGAGAGCTCCTACAATGAGCAGTTCTTC
CDR3aa: CASSPGLAESSYNEQFF

abundance: NA
d_gene: NA
v_gene: TRBV5-1
j_gene: TRBJ2-5
CDR3nt: TGCGCCAGCAGCTTGGAGGGGTCGGGCCAAGAGACCCAGTACTTC
CDR3aa: CASSLEGSGQETQYF

abundance: few
d_gene: NA
v_gene: TRBV4-3
j_gene: TRBJ2-4
CDR3nt: TGCGCCAGCAGCCAAGGCTACCCATATGGGGCTGGGGCAGGGGACAAAAACATTCAGTACTTC
CDR3aa: CASSQGYPYGAGAGDKNIQYF

abundance: NA
d_gene: TRBD1
v_gene: TRBV14
j_gene: TRBJ2-5
CDR3nt: TGTGCCAGCAGCCAAGGGACAGGGGGCACTCTTCAAGAGACCCAGTACTTC
CDR3aa: CASSQGTGGTLQETQYF

abundance: few
d_gene: TRBD1
v_gene: TRBV5-1
j_gene: TRBJ1-2
CDR3nt: TGCGCCAGCAGCTTCCAGGGGGCGCTGAGGGATGGCTACACCTTC
CDR3aa: CASSFQGALRDGYTF

abundance: NA
d_gene: NA
v_gene: TRBV5-1
j_gene: TRBJ1-2
CDR3nt: TGCGCCAGCAGCCCAAGCGGGGATGGCTACACCTTC
CDR3aa: CASSPSGDGYTF